The 13 T cell receptor beta chains given below trace back to one sample, sequenced in a study of blood T cell repertoires in COVID-19. Assay: immunoSEQ multiplex PCR; the TCRdb copy retains only in-frame clones and omits some. This table holds about 240,000 clones, roughly nine tenths found once. The sample was peripheral blood. Every receptor here comes from a man aged 55 to 70 who had recovered from COVID-19.

This rearrangement joins TRBV15 to TRBJ2-7; 10 nucleotides match TRBD2. The CDR3 is made up of 15 amino acids. Germline V gene lookup returns CDR1 LNHNV and CDR2 YYDKDF (reference sequence). Losses at the gene ends were 0 bases for V and 2 bases for J; bases not matched to a gene: 1. CDR3 protein: CATSRESGGAYEQYF. DNA for the CDR3: TGTGCCACCAGCAGAGAGAGCGGGGGGGCCTACGAGCAGTACTTC.

This clone turned up a few times. The chain has TRBV20-1 and TRBJ2-7, with D tentatively TRBD1 (5 bases). The germline gives CDR1 DFQATT, CDR2 SNEGSKA (reference sequence). Trimming removed 3 bases at V and 0 bases at J, with 9 bases between. This CDR3 has 13 amino acids. In nucleotides, the CDR3 is TGCAGTGCTAGTCCAGGGAACTCCTACGAGCAGTACTTC. Translated: CSASPGNSYEQYF.

The V gene is TRBV7-7, the J gene TRBJ2-2; 7 bases line up with TRBD2. V was pared by 6 bases and J by 0 bases, with 4 bases of the junction left unmatched. CDR1 and CDR2 from the germline V gene are SSHAT and FNYEAQ (reference sequence). This CDR3 comprises 15 residues. CDR3 sequence (DNA): TGTGCCAGCAGTCCGCTAGCGGCGAACACCGGGGAGCTGTTTTTT. Its protein is CASSPLAANTGELFF.

The CDR3 protein is CASSEFWTSGNNEQFF. Here the CDR3 DNA reads TGTGCCAGCAGTGAATTCTGGACTAGCGGAAACAATGAGCAGTTCTTC. The rearrangement uses TRBV25-1 and TRBJ2-1; 10 bases align to TRBD2. V was clipped by 1 base and J by 5 bases; unmatched bases: 5. The CDR3 length is 16 residues. Germline V gives CDR1 MGHDK, CDR2 SYGVNS.

This sequence joins TRBV2 and TRBJ2-2, with 7 bases identical to TRBD1. This CDR3 has 14 residues. Germline trimming cut 5 bases from V and 2 bases from J; bases unmatched to any gene: 2. CDR1 is SNHLY, CDR2 FYNNEI, per germline. The CDR3 DNA is TGTGCCAGCAGTCGGGACAGTAACACCGGGGAGCTGTTTTTT. Translating gives CASSRDSNTGELFF. Full variable domain (missing parts from reference TRBV2 and TRBJ2-2): EPEVTQTPSHQVTQMGQEVILRCVPISNHLYFYWYRQILGQKVEFLVSFYNNEISEKSEIFDDQFSVERPDGSNFTLKIRSTKLEDSAMYFCASSRDSNTGELFFGEGSRLTVL.

This clone turned up a few times. The chain combines TRBV3-1 (or the pseudogene TRBV3-2) with TRBJ2-1; maybe TRBD2 (5 bases). The V gene's germline CDR1 is LGHDT and CDR2 YNNKEL (reference sequence). V was shortened by 0 bases and J by 14 bases, with 17 bases between the two germline ends. The CDR3 length is 14 residues. The CDR3 spells CASSQDDGVGSEFF. In nucleotides, the CDR3 is TGTGCCAGCAGCCAAGACGACGGGGTAGGCAGTGAGTTCTTC.

The chain employs TRBV6-5 and TRBJ1-4, with TRBD1 as a possible D gene (5 bases). CDR1 is MNHEY and CDR2 is SVGAGI in the germline V gene. The CDR3 spans 15 residues. V dropped 7 bases and J dropped 0 bases, with 12 bases sitting between them. The CDR3 here is CASTSAGATNEKLFF. DNA of the CDR3: TGTGCCAGCACGTCTGCGGGGGCAACTAATGAAAAACTGTTTTTT.

In its sample, this clone was seen a few times. This chain uses TRBV7-7 with TRBJ1-3; no reliable D call. CDR1 and CDR2 from the germline V gene are SSHAT and FNYEAQ (reference sequence). The germline V and J ends were trimmed by 2 bases and 0 bases, with 11 bases remaining between them. The CDR3 is 16 amino acids. The CDR3 nucleotides read TGTGCCAGCAGCTTAACACCATTAAGCTCTGGAAACACCATATATTTT. This translates into CASSLTPLSSGNTIYF.

The rearrangement uses TRBV5-1 and TRBJ2-1, with 10 bases fitting TRBD2. Germline CDR1 reads SGHRS; CDR2 reads YFSETQ. The CDR3 has 15 amino acids. Trimming at V came to 4 bases and at J to 7 bases, leaving 8 bases not matched to a gene. The chain's CDR3 is CASSLLAGASNEQFF. The CDR3 DNA is TGCGCCAGCAGCCTGCTAGCGGGGGCCTCTAATGAGCAGTTCTTC.

The rearrangement links TRBV7-9 to TRBJ2-4, with D possibly TRBD2 on 5 matching bases. The CDR3 runs to 14 residues. CDR1 and CDR2 (germline): SEHNR, FQNEAQ (reference sequence). The V and J ends lost 1 base and 8 bases respectively, with 12 bases between them. CDR3 coding DNA: TGTGCCAGCAGCTTAGGTTTGGTGGAGGACATTCAGTACTTC. Translated, it gives CASSLGLVEDIQYF.

The chain joins TRBV19 to TRBJ2-2, with 9 bases that match TRBD1. The germline V gene encodes CDR1 LNHDA and CDR2 SQIVND (reference sequence). Trimming at V came to 7 bases and at J to 5 bases, leaving 8 bases not matched to a gene. CDR3 length: 15 amino acids. The CDR3 coding sequence is TGTGCCAGTAATCGACAGGGGGTCGGTACCGGGGAGCTGTTTTTT. It specifies CASNRQGVGTGELFF.

This clone was seen a handful of times. This sequence joins TRBV6-5 and TRBJ1-2; D uncertain. The CDR3 extends over 14 amino acids. Between the trimmed V and J ends, which lost 0 bases and 7 bases, there was a span of 12 bases. Per the germline V gene, CDR1 is MNHEY and CDR2 is SVGAGI. In DNA, the CDR3 is TGTGCCAGCAGTTACTCGGAAACCGGGAGTGGCTACACCTTC. The encoded protein is CASSYSETGSGYTF.

The rearrangement joins TRBV5-1 to TRBJ2-5; perhaps TRBD2 as D (5 bases). The CDR3 is 16 residues long. Germline V gives CDR1 SGHRS, CDR2 YFSETQ. The germline V and J ends were trimmed by 0 bases and 1 base, with 13 bases remaining between them. Here the CDR3 DNA reads TGCGCCAGCAGCTTGGGAGGAGGCCTGGGCCAAGAGACCCAGTACTTC. Translated: CASSLGGGLGQETQYF.